This TCR beta chain was captured in a study of shared clonotypes between healthy human individuals. Looking at the study overall: The study drew on a couple of women and a few men aged 18 to 49 as donors. Study-level results: Clonotype sharing across a few donors was observed for around 4.8% of naive CD4 clonotypes. Sorted-subset sequencing was shown by rarefaction to be incomplete despite large depth.

Generated by immunoSEQ multiplex PCR, the TCRdb table keeps only in-frame clones and is missing some. Among 550,000 to 850,000 clones listed, around 77% were seen once. This CDR3 spans 15 amino acids. Germline-derived CDR1 and CDR2 are ENHRY and SYGVKD. V lost 6 bases, J lost 5 bases, and 17 bases lay in between. Points on this clone: Its antigen is unknown.

Sequencing was performed on memory CD4+ T cells sorted from blood. Indicated subset: CD45RA-negative fraction. The TCR comes from a woman in her 30s in good health. J is TRBJ2-1 and V is TRBV10-3, with D perhaps matching TRBD2 (5 bases). The CDR3, as DNA: TGTGCCATCAGCCAACTAGATATCACGAACAATGAGCAGTTCTTC. This gives the protein CAISQLDITNNEQFF.